There are many counts of the clone carrying this TCR beta chain. Its antigen is unknown. This record belongs to a study of CD8 T cells in ankylosing spondylitis. Study-wide results and caveats: In synovial fluid and blood from reactive arthritis, some motif variants were previously reported.

Quantitative 5'-RACE with molecular barcodes was used to make the TCR beta libraries. One entry per CDR3 protein results from TCRdb running MiXCR on the 5' RACE reads. The sample lists more than 150,000 distinct CDR3 sequences, about 20% occurring once. With 5 bases removed from V and 5 bases from J, the gap between germline ends came to 12 bases. This CDR3 comprises 13 residues. The receptor was isolated from a male donor between 5 and 35 years old with ankylosing spondylitis or in good health (not recorded which). The sample was blood, either unsorted or a sorted T cell fraction (not recorded which). The chain links TRBV12-3 or TRBV12-4 to TRBJ2-5, with D tentatively TRBD1 (6 bases). CDR3 coding DNA: TGTGCCAGCAGTCGTACAGGGCTCGAGACCCAGTACTTC. This sequence encodes CASSRTGLETQYF.